The entry below describes one TCR beta chain. The data were produced by immunoSEQ multiplex PCR, yet TCRdb's version contains in-frame clones alone and is incomplete. The data hold about 95,000 clones, with roughly 90% observed a single time. The sample is drawn from a study of blood T cell repertoires in COVID-19. Overall study context: In each case, the material was cDNA or gDNA derived from T cells, B-cell-depleted T cells, or PBMCs.

The CDR3 has 13 amino acids. Germline V gives CDR1 SNHLY, CDR2 FYNNEI. The V and J ends lost 7 bases and 8 bases respectively, with 12 bases between them. The rearrangement links TRBV2 to TRBJ1-6; D perhaps matches TRBD1 (6 bases). The sequencing input was peripheral blood. The TCR was taken from a man aged 50-60 years with COVID-19, enrolled during active disease. The CDR3 region has the DNA TGTGCCAGCAATCAACCAGGGGATTCACCCCTCCACTTT. It encodes CASNQPGDSPLHF.